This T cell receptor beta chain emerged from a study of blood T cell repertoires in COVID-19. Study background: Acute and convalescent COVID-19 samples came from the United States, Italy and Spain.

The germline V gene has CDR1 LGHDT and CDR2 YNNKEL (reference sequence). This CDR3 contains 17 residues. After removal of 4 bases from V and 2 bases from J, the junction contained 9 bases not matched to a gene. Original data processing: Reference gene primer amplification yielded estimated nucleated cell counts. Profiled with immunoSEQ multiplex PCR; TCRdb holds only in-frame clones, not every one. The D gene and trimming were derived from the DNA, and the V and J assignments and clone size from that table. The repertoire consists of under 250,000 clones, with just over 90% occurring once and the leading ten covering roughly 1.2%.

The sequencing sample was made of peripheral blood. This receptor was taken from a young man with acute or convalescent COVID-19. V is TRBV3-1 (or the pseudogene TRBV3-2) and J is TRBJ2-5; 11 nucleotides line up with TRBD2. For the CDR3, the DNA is TGTGCCAGCAGCCCTCGTCCCACTAGCGGGGGTCAAGAGACCCAGTACTTC. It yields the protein CASSPRPTSGGQETQYF.